This TCR beta chain was recovered during a study of cytomegalovirus exposure and HLA in healthy donors. Study-level findings and limits: Indistinguishable V segments, including TRBV6-2 and TRBV6-3, were excluded. The likely explanation for a cluster of highly shared sequence variants was sequencing artifact.

As regards this clone: Its antigen is unidentified.

CDR3 length: 13 residues. V shed 6 bases and J 5 bases; nucleotides not matched to a gene: 5. Germline lookup yields CDR1 SQVTM and CDR2 ANQGSEA. The PCR employed 60 Vbeta primers together with 13 Jbeta primers. The repertoire was sequenced with immunoSEQ multiplex PCR; TCRdb's copy has only in-frame clones and lacks some. The sample has about 98,000 clones; 55% to 80% are singletons. Material: PBMCs. This clonotype originated in a human donor in good health. The V call is TRBV29-1, the J call TRBJ1-4; 8 bases are a match to TRBD1. The CDR3, as DNA: TGCAGCGTGCGACAGGGGCCAAATGAAAAACTGTTTTTT. Its protein product is CSVRQGPNEKLFF.